These 29 T cell receptor beta chains were sequenced from one sample in a study of blood T cell repertoires in COVID-19. The table came from immunoSEQ multiplex PCR; TCRdb's copy has only in-frame clones and leaves some out. The top ten clones hold less than 15% of a sample with around 30,000 clones, more than 65% of them seen once. Sequencing used peripheral blood. These receptors were collected from a human donor in a cohort sampled during active COVID-19.

This clone was detected a few times. The rearrangement uses TRBV29-1 and TRBJ2-2, with TRBD2 identical over 11 bases. The V gene's germline CDR1 is SQVTM and CDR2 ANQGSEA. The CDR3 consists of 15 residues. J gave up 7 bases and V 3 bases, and 7 bases lay outside the gene matches. The CDR3 DNA reads TGCAGCGTTGACTCTAGCGGGGGGCGAGGCGGGGAGCTGTTTTTT. Its protein product is CSVDSSGGRGGELFF.

The chain carries TRBV13 and TRBJ2-1, with D perhaps matching TRBD1 (5 bases). Germline CDR1 is PRHDT and CDR2 is FYEKMQ (reference sequence). V gave up 2 bases and J gave up 4 bases, with 9 bases separating them. The CDR3 sequence is 14 residues long. For the CDR3, the DNA is TGTGCCAGCAGCTTAAGACAGAATTACAATGAGCAGTTCTTC. Translation: CASSLRQNYNEQFF.

This chain links TRBV2 with TRBJ2-1, with 9 bases matching TRBD2. CDR1 and CDR2 from the germline V gene are SNHLY and FYNNEI. Unmatched junction bases numbered 11, after V lost 5 bases and J lost 6 bases. This CDR3 is 16 amino acids long. The CDR3 DNA reads TGTGCCAGCAGTCCAACGCCTAGCGGGGAACTCAATGAGCAGTTCTTC. Translated: CASSPTPSGELNEQFF.

This clone came up once. The genes are TRBV12-3 or TRBV12-4 and TRBJ2-2, with D hard to call. Trimming removed 4 bases from V and 4 bases from J, with 4 bases in between. CDR3 length equals 12 residues. The CDR3 reads CASSSSTGELFF. As DNA, the CDR3 is TGTGCCAGCAGTTCCAGCACCGGGGAGCTGTTTTTT.

This chain links TRBV10-2 with TRBJ2-5, with unresolved D. The CDR3 has 12 amino acids. V shed 3 bases and J shed 3 bases, with 5 bases lying between them. The germline CDR1 and CDR2 sequences are WSHSY and SAAADI. The CDR3 sequence is CASSDVEETQYF. The CDR3 nucleotides are TGCGCCAGCAGTGACGTCGAAGAGACCCAGTACTTC.

This clone has only one observation. The V gene is TRBV4-3, the J gene TRBJ2-7; 12 bases are shared with TRBD2. There are 18 residues in the CDR3. CDR1 LGHNA and CDR2 YSLEER come from the germline V gene. The J segment lost 3 bases and the V segment lost 0 bases, leaving 9 bases of the junction unmatched. The CDR3 DNA reads TGCGCCAGCAGCCAAGATTCACTAGCGGGGGGCCTATTCTACGAGCAGTACTTC. This sequence encodes CASSQDSLAGGLFYEQYF.

V usage is TRBV18 and J usage is TRBJ1-1; a weak D match, TRBD1 (5 bases). This CDR3 is built from 12 residues. Germline V lookup: CDR1 KGHSH, CDR2 LQKENI. The V end was cut by 6 bases, the J end by 4 bases, with 9 bases between. The CDR3: CASSPGVTEAFF. CDR3 in DNA: TGTGCCAGCTCTCCGGGGGTCACTGAAGCTTTCTTT.

This clone appeared once. The genes are TRBV6-6 and TRBJ2-3; no firm D call. CDR1 and CDR2 (germline): MNHNY, SVGAGI (reference sequence). This CDR3 is 13 amino acids long. Trimming removed 7 bases from V and 4 bases from J, with 12 bases in between. CDR3 region: CASTLVGADTQYF. The CDR3, as DNA: TGTGCCAGCACCCTAGTGGGTGCAGATACGCAGTATTTT.

The chain is built from TRBV4-1 and TRBJ2-1; 8 bases align to TRBD1. After removal of 1 base from V and 9 bases from J, the junction contained 5 bases not matched to a gene. Germline V gene data show CDR1 as MGHRA and CDR2 as YSYEKL. The length of the CDR3 is 14 residues. DNA for the CDR3: TGCGCCAGCAGCCAAGTCCCAGGGGGCGGTGAGCAGTTCTTC. It yields the protein CASSQVPGGGEQFF.

The rearrangement joins TRBV28 to TRBJ2-2; 7 bases align to TRBD2. V trimming: 8 bases; J trimming: 2 bases; junction bases outside the gene matches: 5. Per germline, CDR1 MDHEN and CDR2 SYDVKM. This CDR3 comprises 14 residues. CDR3 loop: CASSRGGNTGELFF. The CDR3 DNA sequence: TGTGCCAGCTCTCGCGGGGGAAACACCGGGGAGCTGTTTTTT. Using reference TRBV28 and TRBJ2-2 for the parts outside the CDR3, the full variable domain is DVKVTQSSRYLVKRTGEKVFLECVQDMDHENMFWYRQDPGLGLRLIYFSYDVKMKEKGDIPEGYSVSREKKERFSLILESASTNQTSMYLCASSRGGNTGELFFGEGSRLTVL.

The chain couples TRBV3-1 (or the pseudogene TRBV3-2) to TRBJ2-2; weak D call: TRBD1 (5 bases). V gave up 5 bases and J gave up 2 bases, with 6 bases separating them. The germline V gene encodes CDR1 LGHDT and CDR2 YNNKEL (reference sequence). The CDR3 runs to 13 residues. The CDR3: CASSRGNTGELFF. The CDR3 coding sequence is TGTGCCAGCAGCAGGGGAAACACCGGGGAGCTGTTTTTT.

This rearrangement joins TRBV7-2 to TRBJ2-7, with TRBD2 matching over 16 bases. The trim removed 3 bases at V and 6 bases at J, leaving 11 bases unmatched. The CDR3 has 18 amino acids. Germline loops: CDR1 SGHTA, CDR2 FQGNSA. The chain's CDR3 is CASSFGTSGGAVNSEQYF. The DNA for the CDR3 is TGTGCCAGCAGCTTTGGGACTAGCGGGGGGGCCGTCAACTCCGAGCAGTACTTC.

The chain links TRBV7-2 to TRBJ1-1; D remains ambiguous. V lost 1 base, J lost 4 bases, and 10 bases lay in between. CDR3 length: 14 residues. Looked up from germline, CDR1 is SGHTA and CDR2 is FQGNSA. CDR3: CASSLVTGFTEAFF. The CDR3 nucleotides read TGTGCCAGCAGCTTAGTTACGGGGTTCACTGAAGCTTTCTTT.

The chain is built from TRBV4-2 and TRBJ2-1, with a tentative D call TRBD2 (7 bases). V shed 0 bases and J shed 2 bases, with 11 bases lying between them. Germline assignment: CDR1 LGHNA and CDR2 YNFKEQ. The CDR3 has 16 residues. The CDR3 spells CASSQDSGGAYNEQFF. CDR3 nucleotide sequence: TGTGCCAGCAGCCAAGACTCGGGGGGCGCCTACAATGAGCAGTTCTTC.

The V and J genes are TRBV4-1 and TRBJ2-7, with D tentatively TRBD1 (6 bases). Germline loops: CDR1 MGHRA, CDR2 YSYEKL. Trimming took off 4 bases at V and 2 bases at J, with 21 bases between the two ends. CDR3 length equals 17 residues. The CDR3 region is CASSPHLDTGYTYEQYF. The DNA of the CDR3 is TGCGCCAGCAGCCCCCACCTTGATACAGGGTATACCTACGAGCAGTACTTC.

The chain recombines TRBV11-3 with TRBJ1-6; TRBD1 agrees at 9 bases. This CDR3 region has 15 residues. Trimming cost V 5 bases and J 7 bases; bases outside gene matches: 6. Germline values: CDR1 SGHNT, CDR2 YENEEA. The CDR3 DNA follows: TGTGCCAGCAGCCTCGGACAGGGGCGGAATTCACCCCTCCACTTT. Translated: CASSLGQGRNSPLHF.

This chain uses TRBV6-1 with TRBJ1-3, with 9 bases that match TRBD1. This CDR3 comprises 18 residues. Germline-derived CDR1 and CDR2 are MNHNS and SASEGT. The junction had 10 bases not matched to a gene; V was cut back by 0 bases and J by 4 bases. CDR3 loop: CASSEAPTGGVRGNTIYF. The CDR3 DNA sequence: TGTGCCAGCAGTGAAGCACCTACAGGGGGCGTTCGAGGAAACACCATATATTTT.

CDR3: CASSLGGGEQEQYF. Here the CDR3 DNA reads TGTGCCAGCAGCTTAGGGGGAGGGGAGCAGGAGCAGTACTTC. The chain couples TRBV7-2 to TRBJ2-7, with TRBD2 identical over 7 bases. Germline V gene sequence: CDR1 SGHTA, CDR2 FQGNSA. The V segment lost 1 base and the J segment 7 bases; nucleotides outside the gene matches: 7. This CDR3 has 14 amino acids.

The V gene is TRBV6-5, the J gene TRBJ2-1, with TRBD2 matching over 9 bases. The CDR3 spans 15 residues. After removal of 2 bases from V and 9 bases from J, the junction contained 8 bases not matched to a gene. Per the germline V gene, CDR1 is MNHEY and CDR2 is SVGAGI. CDR3 loop: CASSYGVAGAPEQFF. CDR3 nucleotide sequence: TGTGCCAGCAGTTACGGGGTAGCGGGGGCGCCTGAGCAGTTCTTC.

In this sample, this clone turned up once. V and J are TRBV6-1 and TRBJ2-1; 8 bases fit TRBD2. The CDR3 runs 17 residues. The J segment lost 10 bases and the V segment lost 4 bases, leaving 18 bases of the junction unmatched. Germline V CDR1 and CDR2: MNHNS, SASEGT. The CDR3 loop reads CASSARWSGGLRGEQFF. CDR3 in DNA: TGTGCCAGCAGTGCCCGTTGGAGCGGGGGATTAAGGGGGGAGCAGTTCTTC.

The chain is built from TRBV7-9 and TRBJ2-3, with D perhaps TRBD2 (5 bases). This CDR3 has 15 amino acids. Germline values: CDR1 SEHNR, CDR2 FQNEAQ (reference sequence). The V end was cut by 2 bases, the J end by 0 bases, with 9 bases between. In nucleotides, the CDR3 is TGTGCCAGCAGCTTAATTGGCGGGAGCACAGATACGCAGTATTTT. Protein sequence: CASSLIGGSTDTQYF.

This clone was seen ten or more times. The rearrangement links TRBV12-3 or TRBV12-4 to TRBJ2-3, with D perhaps matching TRBD2 (5 bases). V lost 3 bases, J lost 3 bases, and 7 bases lay in between. This CDR3 is 13 amino acids long. The CDR3 reads CASSFLATDTQYF. The CDR3, as DNA: TGTGCCAGCAGTTTCCTAGCAACAGATACGCAGTATTTT.

The chain combines TRBV2 with TRBJ2-6, with a weak D call TRBD2 (5 bases). This CDR3 has 15 amino acids. The V gene lost 8 bases and the J gene lost 0 bases, with 11 bases spanning the gap. Per germline, CDR1 SNHLY and CDR2 FYNNEI. The CDR3 loop reads CASASSPSGANVLTF. CDR3 coding DNA: TGTGCCAGCGCGTCTAGCCCCTCTGGGGCCAACGTCCTGACTTTC.

The chain is built from TRBV28 and TRBJ1-4, with unresolved D. Trimming removed 6 bases at V and 13 bases at J, with 15 bases between. This CDR3 has 12 residues. Germline-derived CDR1 and CDR2 are MDHEN and SYDVKM. The CDR3 protein is CASRGRAIRLFF. The CDR3 DNA sequence: TGTGCCAGCAGAGGGCGGGCTATTCGACTGTTTTTT. Using reference TRBV28 and TRBJ1-4 for the parts outside the CDR3, the full variable domain is DVKVTQSSRYLVKRTGEKVFLECVQDMDHENMFWYRQDPGLGLRLIYFSYDVKMKEKGDIPEGYSVSREKKERFSLILESASTNQTSMYLCASRGRAIRLFFGSGTQLSVL.

This rearrangement joins TRBV11-2 to TRBJ2-1; tentatively, D is TRBD1 (6 bases). Trimming took off 1 base at V and 0 bases at J, with 13 bases between the two ends. The CDR3 loop spans 17 amino acids. Germline CDR1 and CDR2: SGHAT and FQNNGV. In DNA form, the CDR3 reads TGTGCCAGCAGCTTAGGGACAGTCCTGAGCTCCTACAATGAGCAGTTCTTC. Translated, it gives CASSLGTVLSSYNEQFF.

This clone has just a few counts. V gene TRBV5-1 combines with J gene TRBJ1-1; D possibly corresponds to TRBD1 (6 bases). Germline V CDR1 and CDR2: SGHRS, YFSETQ. This CDR3 has 13 residues. V shed 0 bases and J shed 11 bases, with 14 bases lying between them. The CDR3 region has the DNA TGCGCCAGCAGCTTGGACGTGGCCCAGGGGGCTTTCTTT. It encodes CASSLDVAQGAFF.

In regard to this clone: The junction departs from the called germline gene at one end, perhaps through a read error. This chain links TRBV7-9 with TRBJ1-5; 7 nucleotides align to TRBD1. The CDR3 spans 17 residues. The germline V gene encodes CDR1 SEHNR and CDR2 FQNEAQ (reference sequence). CDR3 in amino acids: CATSQGTDLYSNQPQHF. The CDR3 nucleotides are TGTGCCACCAGCCAAGGGACAGACCTATATAGCAATCAGCCCCAGCATTTT.

V usage is TRBV5-6 and J usage is TRBJ1-1; TRBD1 might be the D (5 bases). CDR1 and CDR2 from the germline V gene are SGHDT and YYEEEE. Between the trimmed V and J ends, which lost 5 bases and 5 bases, there was a span of 13 bases. The CDR3 is made up of 13 amino acids. CDR3 sequence: CASSWRGSTEAFF. CDR3 DNA: TGTGCCAGCAGTTGGAGGGGATCGACTGAAGCTTTCTTT.

The genes are TRBV18 and TRBJ1-5; D gene uncertain. Germline lookup yields CDR1 KGHSH and CDR2 LQKENI. The CDR3 is 15 residues long. With 1 base removed from V and 1 base from J, the gap between germline ends came to 8 bases. Here the CDR3 reads CASSPRRESNQPQHF. CDR3 nucleotide sequence: TGTGCCAGCTCACCACGGCGGGAAAGCAATCAGCCCCAGCATTTT.